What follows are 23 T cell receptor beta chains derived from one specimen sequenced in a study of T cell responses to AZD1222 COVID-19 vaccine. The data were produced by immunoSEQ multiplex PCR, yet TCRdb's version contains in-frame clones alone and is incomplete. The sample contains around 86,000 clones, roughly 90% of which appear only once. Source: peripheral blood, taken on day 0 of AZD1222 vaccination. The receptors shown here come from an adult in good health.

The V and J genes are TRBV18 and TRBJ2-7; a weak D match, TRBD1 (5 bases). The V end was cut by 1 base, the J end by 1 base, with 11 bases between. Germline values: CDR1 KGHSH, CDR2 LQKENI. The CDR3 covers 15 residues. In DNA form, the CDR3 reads TGTGCCAGCTCACCACGGCAGGGCTCTTCCTACGAGCAGTACTTC. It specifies CASSPRQGSSYEQYF. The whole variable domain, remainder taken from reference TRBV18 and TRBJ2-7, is NAGVMQNPRHLVRRRGQEARLRCSPMKGHSHVYWYRQLPEEGLKFMVYLQKENIIDESGMPKERFSAEFPKEGPSILRIQQVVRGDSAAYFCASSPRQGSSYEQYFGPGTRLTVT.

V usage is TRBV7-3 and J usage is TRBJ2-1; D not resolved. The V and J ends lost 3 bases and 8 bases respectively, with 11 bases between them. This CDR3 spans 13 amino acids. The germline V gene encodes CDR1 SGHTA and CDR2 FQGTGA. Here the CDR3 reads CASSFFQKDEQFF. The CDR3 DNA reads TGTGCCAGCAGCTTCTTCCAGAAGGATGAGCAGTTCTTC.

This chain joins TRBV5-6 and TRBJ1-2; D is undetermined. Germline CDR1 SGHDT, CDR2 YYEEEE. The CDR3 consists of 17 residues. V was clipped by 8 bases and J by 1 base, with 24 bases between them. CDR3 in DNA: TGTGCCAGTAGTGATGGCGAAAGCGTCGGCTATAACTATGGCTACACCTTC. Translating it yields CASSDGESVGYNYGYTF. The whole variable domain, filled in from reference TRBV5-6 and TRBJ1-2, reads DAGVTQSPTHLIKTRGQQVTLRCSPKSGHDTVSWYQQALGQGPQFIFQYYEEEERQRGNFPDRFSGHQFPNYSSELNVNALLLGDSALYLCASSDGESVGYNYGYTFGSGTRLTVV.

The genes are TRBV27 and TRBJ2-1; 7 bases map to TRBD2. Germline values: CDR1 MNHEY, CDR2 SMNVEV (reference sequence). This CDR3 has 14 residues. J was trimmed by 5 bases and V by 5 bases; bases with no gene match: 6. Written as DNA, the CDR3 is TGTGCCAGCAGTCCCGGGACTACTGACAATGAGCAGTTCTTC. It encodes CASSPGTTDNEQFF.

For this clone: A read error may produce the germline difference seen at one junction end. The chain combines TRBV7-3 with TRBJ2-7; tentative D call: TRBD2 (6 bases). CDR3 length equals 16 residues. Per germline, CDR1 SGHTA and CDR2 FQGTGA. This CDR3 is CASSAPLAAGSCEQYF. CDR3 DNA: TGTGCCAGCAGCGCTCCCTTGGCAGCGGGCTCCTGCGAGCAGTACTTC. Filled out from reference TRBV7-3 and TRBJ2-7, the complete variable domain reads GAGVSQTPSNKVTEKGKYVELRCDPISGHTALYWYRQSLGQGPEFLIYFQGTGAADDSGLPNDRFFAVRPEGSVSTLKIQRTERGDSAVYLCASSAPLAAGSCEQYFGPGTRLTVT.

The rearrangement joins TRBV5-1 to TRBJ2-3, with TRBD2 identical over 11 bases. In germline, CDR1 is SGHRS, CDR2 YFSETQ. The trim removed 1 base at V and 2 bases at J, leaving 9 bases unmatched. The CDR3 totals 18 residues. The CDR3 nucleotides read TGCGCCAGCAGCTTGATTCCTAGCGGGGGGCGAGACACAGATACGCAGTATTTT. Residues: CASSLIPSGGRDTDTQYF.

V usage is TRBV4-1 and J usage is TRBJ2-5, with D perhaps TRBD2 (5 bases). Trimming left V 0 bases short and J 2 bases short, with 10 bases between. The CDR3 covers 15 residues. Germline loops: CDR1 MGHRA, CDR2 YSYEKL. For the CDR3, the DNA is TGCGCCAGCAGCCAAGACGGGGATCGACAAGAGACCCAGTACTTC. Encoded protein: CASSQDGDRQETQYF.

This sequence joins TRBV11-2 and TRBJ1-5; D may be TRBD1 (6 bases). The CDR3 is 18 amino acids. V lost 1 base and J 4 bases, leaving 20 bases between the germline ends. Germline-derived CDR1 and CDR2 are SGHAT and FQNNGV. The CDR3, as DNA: TGTGCCAGCAGCTTAGCGTACGGGCCAGGGGCCGAAAATCAGCCCCAGCATTTT. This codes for CASSLAYGPGAENQPQHF.

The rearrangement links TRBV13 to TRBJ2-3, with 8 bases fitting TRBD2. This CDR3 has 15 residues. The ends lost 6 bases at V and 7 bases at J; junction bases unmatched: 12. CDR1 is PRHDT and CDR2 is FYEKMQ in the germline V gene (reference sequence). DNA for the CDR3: TGTGCCAGCAGTCCGGGGGGGGGCATTACGAATACGCAGTATTTT. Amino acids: CASSPGGGITNTQYF.

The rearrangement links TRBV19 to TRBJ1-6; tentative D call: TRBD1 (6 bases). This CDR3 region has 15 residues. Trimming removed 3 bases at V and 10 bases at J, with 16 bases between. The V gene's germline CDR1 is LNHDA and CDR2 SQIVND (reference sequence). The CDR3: CASSMVGGRESPLHF. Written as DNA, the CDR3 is TGTGCCAGTAGTATGGTTGGGGGGCGAGAATCACCCCTCCACTTT.

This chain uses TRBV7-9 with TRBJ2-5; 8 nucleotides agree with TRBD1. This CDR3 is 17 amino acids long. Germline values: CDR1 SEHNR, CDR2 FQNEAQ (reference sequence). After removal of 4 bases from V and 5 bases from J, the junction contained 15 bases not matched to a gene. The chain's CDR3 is CASSYRTGPPTRETQYF. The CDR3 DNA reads TGTGCCAGCAGCTACAGGACAGGGCCACCGACTAGGGAGACCCAGTACTTC.

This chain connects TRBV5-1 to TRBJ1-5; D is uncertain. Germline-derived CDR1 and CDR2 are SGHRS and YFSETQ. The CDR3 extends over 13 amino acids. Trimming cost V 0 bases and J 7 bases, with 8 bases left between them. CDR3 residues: CASSLGMGQPQHF. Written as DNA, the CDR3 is TGCGCCAGCAGCTTGGGGATGGGGCAGCCCCAGCATTTT.

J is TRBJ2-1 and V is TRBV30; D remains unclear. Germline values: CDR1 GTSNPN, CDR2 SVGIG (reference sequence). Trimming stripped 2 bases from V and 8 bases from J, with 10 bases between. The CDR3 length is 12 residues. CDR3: CAWSFVVDEQFF. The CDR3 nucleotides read TGTGCCTGGAGTTTTGTGGTCGATGAGCAGTTCTTC.

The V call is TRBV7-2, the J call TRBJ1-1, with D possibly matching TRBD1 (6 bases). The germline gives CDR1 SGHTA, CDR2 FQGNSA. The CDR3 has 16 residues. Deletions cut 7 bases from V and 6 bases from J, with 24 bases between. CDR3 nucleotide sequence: TGTGCCAGCACCCTAGGAGGGGGGGGAGGTGTGTCTGAAGCTTTCTTT. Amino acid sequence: CASTLGGGGGVSEAFF.

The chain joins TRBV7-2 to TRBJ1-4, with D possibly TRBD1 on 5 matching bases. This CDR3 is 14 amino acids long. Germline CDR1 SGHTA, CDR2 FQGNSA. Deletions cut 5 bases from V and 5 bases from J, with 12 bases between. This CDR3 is CASSRRWGNEKLFF. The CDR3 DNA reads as TGTGCCAGCAGCCGGCGGTGGGGGAATGAAAAACTGTTTTTT.

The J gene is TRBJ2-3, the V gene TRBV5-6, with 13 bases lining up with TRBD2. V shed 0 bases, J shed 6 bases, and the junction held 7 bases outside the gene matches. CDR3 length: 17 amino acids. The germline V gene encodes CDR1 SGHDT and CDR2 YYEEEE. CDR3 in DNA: TGTGCCAGCAGCTTGGGGACTAGCGGGGGCCTGAGGGATACGCAGTATTTT. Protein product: CASSLGTSGGLRDTQYF.

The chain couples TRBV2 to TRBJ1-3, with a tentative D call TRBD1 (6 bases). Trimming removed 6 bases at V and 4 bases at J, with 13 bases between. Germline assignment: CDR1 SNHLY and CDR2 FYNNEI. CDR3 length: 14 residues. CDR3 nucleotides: TGTGCCAGCAGGGAGGACAGATTGGGAAACACCATATATTTT. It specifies CASREDRLGNTIYF.

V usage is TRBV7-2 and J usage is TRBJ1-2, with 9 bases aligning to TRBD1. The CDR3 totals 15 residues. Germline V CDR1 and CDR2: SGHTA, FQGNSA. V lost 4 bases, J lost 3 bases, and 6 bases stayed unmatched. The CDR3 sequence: CASSYRDRDHYGYTF. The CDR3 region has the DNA TGTGCCAGCAGCTACCGGGACAGGGATCACTATGGCTACACCTTC.

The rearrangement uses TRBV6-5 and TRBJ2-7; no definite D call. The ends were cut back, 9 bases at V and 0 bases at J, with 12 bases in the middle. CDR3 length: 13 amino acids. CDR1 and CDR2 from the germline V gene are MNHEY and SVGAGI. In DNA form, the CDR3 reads TGTGCCAGTACGTATCCGGGCTCCTACGAGCAGTACTTC. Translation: CASTYPGSYEQYF.

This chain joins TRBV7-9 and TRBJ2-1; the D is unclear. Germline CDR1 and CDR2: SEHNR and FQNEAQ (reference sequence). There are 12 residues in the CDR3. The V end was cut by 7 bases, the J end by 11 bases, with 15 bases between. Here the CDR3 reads CASTFSGAQQFF. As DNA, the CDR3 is TGTGCCAGCACCTTCTCCGGTGCGCAGCAGTTCTTC. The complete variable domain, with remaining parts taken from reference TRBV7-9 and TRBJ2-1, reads DTGVSQNPRHKITKRGQNVTFRCDPISEHNRLYWYRQTLGQGPEFLTYFQNEAQLEKSRLLSDRFSAERPKGSFSTLEIQRTEQGDSAMYLCASTFSGAQQFFGPGTRLTVL.

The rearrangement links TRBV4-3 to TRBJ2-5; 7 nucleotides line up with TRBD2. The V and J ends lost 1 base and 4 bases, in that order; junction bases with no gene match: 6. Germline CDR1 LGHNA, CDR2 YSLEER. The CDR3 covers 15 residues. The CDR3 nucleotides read TGCGCCAGCAGCCAAGGTCGGACGGGAGGAGAGACCCAGTACTTC. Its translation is CASSQGRTGGETQYF.

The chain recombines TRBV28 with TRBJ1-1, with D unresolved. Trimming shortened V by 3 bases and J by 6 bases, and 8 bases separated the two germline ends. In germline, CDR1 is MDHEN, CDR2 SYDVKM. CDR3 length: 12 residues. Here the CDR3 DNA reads TGTGCCAGCAGTTTGTTGACTTCTGAAGCTTTCTTT. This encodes CASSLLTSEAFF.

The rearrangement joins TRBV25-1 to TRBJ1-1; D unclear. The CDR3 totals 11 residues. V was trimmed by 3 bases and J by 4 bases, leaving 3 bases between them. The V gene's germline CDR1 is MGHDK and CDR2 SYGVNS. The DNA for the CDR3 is TGTGCCAGCAGTGAGGCCACTGAAGCTTTCTTT. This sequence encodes CASSEATEAFF.